This T cell receptor beta chain was sequenced in a study of blood T cell repertoires in COVID-19. Original processing methods: By means of reference gene primer amplification, nucleated cell counts were estimated. TCRdb's table, derived via immunoSEQ multiplex PCR, lists solely in-frame clones and lacks some. The V and J calls and clone size come from that table; D and trimming were worked out from the DNA. The sample includes some 150,000 clones, around 89% of them seen just once. The CDR3 has 16 residues. Germline loops: CDR1 SGHTS, CDR2 YDEGEE. J was trimmed by 5 bases and V by 0 bases; bases with no gene match: 9.

The source material was peripheral blood. This sequence joins TRBV5-8 and TRBJ2-5; 8 bases agree with TRBD2. This receptor was obtained from a woman aged 80 or over with acute or convalescent COVID-19. The CDR3, as DNA: TGTGCCAGCAGCTTGGTCAGACGGGGGGGCTTGGAGACCCAGTACTTC. Its protein product is CASSLVRRGGLETQYF.